The rows below give T cell receptor beta chains drawn from one sample of a study of T cell responses to AZD1222 COVID-19 vaccine. Sequencing was performed with immunoSEQ multiplex PCR; in TCRdb, only in-frame clones are kept and a portion is missing. The sample holds roughly 120,000 clones, approximately 90% seen once. The input for sequencing was peripheral blood, taken 28 days after the second AZD1222 dose. These TCRs come from an adult who received the AZD1222 COVID-19 vaccine. Each CDR3 is given with its conserved first and last residue. The D gene is left open where the match is weak. Rows give clone size only sometimes, using once, few, many, or a class for an expanded clone.

d_call,clone_size,j_call,v_call,cdr3_aa,cdr3_nt
TRBD1,-,TRBJ1-1,TRBV7-9,CASSFGQGNTEAFF,TGTGCCAGCAGCTTCGGACAGGGGAACACTGAAGCTTTCTTT
-,-,TRBJ1-5,TRBV7-2,CASSLVAGFSNQPQHF,TGTGCCAGCAGCTTAGTCGCAGGGTTTAGCAATCAGCCCCAGCATTTT
TRBD2,-,TRBJ2-1,TRBV28,CASSRPSGGSSYNEQFF,TGTGCCAGCAGCCGCCCGAGCGGGGGGAGCTCCTACAATGAGCAGTTCTTC
TRBD2,-,TRBJ2-1,TRBV6-5,CASSSGGTGHNEQFF,TGTGCCAGCAGTAGCGGGGGTACGGGGCACAATGAGCAGTTCTTC
TRBD1,-,TRBJ2-7,TRBV6-5,CASSRDRVFDEQYF,TGTGCCAGCAGTCGGGACAGGGTTTTCGACGAGCAGTACTTC
TRBD1,-,TRBJ1-1,TRBV18,CASSRDRTEAFF,TGTGCCAGCTCACGGGACAGAACTGAAGCTTTCTTT
TRBD2,-,TRBJ2-1,TRBV7-9,CASSPRAGGLYNEQFF,TGTGCCAGCAGCCCAAGAGCGGGAGGGCTATACAATGAGCAGTTCTTC
-,once,TRBJ2-2,TRBV9,CASSVVPGPNTGELFF,TGTGCCAGCAGCGTAGTACCAGGTCCTAATACCGGGGAGCTGTTTTTT
-,-,TRBJ1-1,TRBV29-1,CSVEGTSIQAFF,TGCAGCGTTGAAGGGACCAGCATTCAAGCTTTCTTT
TRBD1,-,TRBJ2-3,TRBV27,CASSLEGARGTDTQYF,TGTGCCAGCAGTTTAGAGGGGGCGAGAGGCACAGATACGCAGTATTTT
-,-,TRBJ2-5,TRBV6-1,CASSDLALQETQYF,TGTGCCAGCAGTGATTTGGCGCTCCAAGAGACCCAGTACTTC
-,-,TRBJ2-3,TRBV24-1,CATSDSLDRYTFRGTDTQYF,TGTGCCACCAGTGATTCTCTAGACCGATATACATTTCGCGGCACAGATACGCAGTATTTT
TRBD1,once,TRBJ2-1,TRBV11-2,CASSTTDRAIDNEQFF,TGTGCCAGCAGCACGACGGACAGGGCCATAGACAATGAGCAGTTCTTC
-,-,TRBJ2-3,TRBV2,CASSGWTDTQYF,TGTGCCAGCAGTGGGTGGACAGATACGCAGTATTTT
-,-,TRBJ2-6,TRBV21-1,CASSKGIGPNSCSGANVLTF,TGTGCCAGCAGCAAAGGTATCGGCCCCAACTCCTGCTCTGGGGCCAACGTCCTGACTTTC
-,-,TRBJ1-5,TRBV2,CASSPGHPSNQPQHF,TGTGCCAGCAGTCCTGGACATCCTAGCAATCAGCCCCAGCATTTT
-,-,TRBJ1-1,TRBV5-8,CASSLGLVGTEAFF,TGTGCCAGCAGCTTGGGGCTTGTGGGCACTGAAGCTTTCTTT
TRBD2,-,TRBJ2-3,TRBV19,CASSGSGGATDTQYF,TGTGCCAGTAGCGGGTCCGGGGGGGCCACGGATACGCAGTATTTT
TRBD1,-,TRBJ1-1,TRBV10-3,CAISGGDRGLATEAFF,TGTGCCATCAGTGGGGGGGACAGGGGATTGGCCACTGAAGCTTTCTTT
TRBD2,-,TRBJ2-1,TRBV19,CASRSGSSYNEQFF,TGTGCCAGTCGTAGCGGGAGCTCCTACAATGAGCAGTTCTTC
-,-,TRBJ2-1,TRBV19,CASSIMTTNNEQFF,TGTGCCAGTAGTATAATGACTACCAACAATGAGCAGTTCTTC
-,-,TRBJ1-1,TRBV5-1,CASSLGTVNTEAFF,TGCGCCAGCAGCTTGGGGACGGTGAACACTGAAGCTTTCTTT
-,-,TRBJ1-2,TRBV7-9,CASSFGVSNYGYTF,TGTGCCAGCAGCTTTGGGGTATCAAACTATGGCTACACCTTC
TRBD1,-,TRBJ1-5,TRBV18,CASSPVNRGSNQPQHF,TGTGCCAGCTCACCAGTTAACAGGGGGAGCAATCAGCCCCAGCATTTT
-,-,TRBJ2-3,TRBV12-3/TRBV12-4,CASSPDSYTQYF,TGTGCCAGCAGCCCCGACAGCTATACGCAGTATTTT
-,-,TRBJ1-5,TRBV28,CASSSQGEPQHF,TGTGCCAGCAGTTCGCAGGGTGAGCCCCAGCATTTT
-,-,TRBJ1-2,TRBV21-1,CASSNENRQNYGYTF,TGTGCCAGCAGCAATGAGAACAGACAGAACTATGGCTACACCTTC
-,-,TRBJ2-3,TRBV15,CATSSRAVSTGGDTQYF,TGTGCCACCAGCAGTAGGGCCGTCTCCACGGGTGGAGATACGCAGTATTTT